The next 27 T cell receptor beta chains were all read from a single sample in a study of T cell repertoires in cytomegalovirus infection. Each CDR3 protein gets one entry after TCRdb re-called the reads with MiXCR. The sample has a few hundred thousand distinct CDR3 sequences; about 17% are singletons. Source material: CD8+ T cells from PBMCs. These receptor sequences come from a human donor in good health (CMV status not recorded). Some clones in this sample may be carry-over from other donors' samples.

The V and J genes are TRBV5-1 and TRBJ2-1, with 13 bases fitting TRBD2. Germline lookup yields CDR1 SGHRS and CDR2 YFSETQ. The CDR3 has 18 amino acids. Trimming took 0 bases from V and 2 from J; bases not matched to a gene: 5. The CDR3 DNA reads as TGCGCCAGCAGCTTGGTGTGGACTAGCGGGGGTACCTACAATGAGCAGTTCTTC. Protein: CASSLVWTSGGTYNEQFF.

This clonotype was counted ten times or more. The chain links TRBV7-9 to TRBJ1-2; 8 bases fit TRBD1. CDR3 size: 16 residues. CDR1 and CDR2 from the germline V gene are SEHNR and FQNEAQ (reference sequence). V was clipped by 2 bases and J by 3 bases; unmatched bases: 8. CDR3 sequence: CASSLWGGQDHYGYTF. In DNA form, the CDR3 reads TGTGCCAGCAGCTTATGGGGGGGACAGGACCACTATGGCTACACCTTC.

The V gene is TRBV20-1, the J gene TRBJ2-7, with 10 bases lining up with TRBD1. J gave up 5 bases and V 3 bases, and 13 bases lay outside the gene matches. The CDR3 is 16 amino acids. Germline values: CDR1 DFQATT, CDR2 SNEGSKA (reference sequence). DNA for the CDR3: TGCAGTGCTAGTGCCCTGGCGGACAGGGGGTTCCACGAGCAGTACTTC. Translating gives CSASALADRGFHEQYF.

This clonotype was counted many times. This sequence joins TRBV18 and TRBJ1-1, with D possibly being TRBD1 (6 bases). Trimming cost V 3 bases and J 0 bases, with 11 bases left between them. Germline assignment: CDR1 KGHSH and CDR2 LQKENI. This CDR3 region has 15 residues. The CDR3 sequence is CASSPWDKMNTEAFF. CDR3 DNA: TGTGCCAGCTCACCCTGGGACAAAATGAACACTGAAGCTTTCTTT. Full variable domain (rest looked up from reference TRBV18 and TRBJ1-1): NAGVMQNPRHLVRRRGQEARLRCSPMKGHSHVYWYRQLPEEGLKFMVYLQKENIIDESGMPKERFSAEFPKEGPSILRIQQVVRGDSAAYFCASSPWDKMNTEAFFGQGTRLTVV.

This chain joins TRBV6-4 and TRBJ2-3, with D perhaps TRBD2 (7 bases). The CDR3 sequence is 15 residues long. Germline lookup yields CDR1 MRHNA and CDR2 SNTAGT. V shed 0 bases and J shed 4 bases, with 11 bases lying between them. This chain's CDR3 is CASSDSRGAADTQYF. In nucleotides, the CDR3 is TGTGCCAGCAGTGACTCCCGGGGGGCGGCAGATACGCAGTATTTT.

This chain links TRBV6-4 with TRBJ2-1; no definite D call. Germline CDR1 and CDR2: MRHNA and SNTAGT. There are 16 residues in the CDR3. Trimming removed 6 bases at V and 0 bases at J, with 15 bases between. The CDR3 nucleotides read TGTGCCAGCAGCCAGGAACAAGTCAACTCCTACAATGAGCAGTTCTTC. Its translation: CASSQEQVNSYNEQFF.

Many counts were recorded for this clonotype. The chain couples TRBV6-2 or TRBV6-3 to TRBJ1-2; possible D gene TRBD1, 5 bases. CDR3 length equals 13 residues. Per germline, CDR1 MNHEY and CDR2 SVGEGT. With 6 bases removed from V and 4 bases from J, the gap between germline ends came to 12 bases. The CDR3 DNA reads as TGTGCCAGCAGCTCCGGACACTCCTATGGCTACACCTTC. It translates to CASSSGHSYGYTF.

This chain links TRBV7-9 with TRBJ1-1; maybe TRBD1 (5 bases). Germline V gene sequence: CDR1 SEHNR, CDR2 FQNEAQ (reference sequence). The CDR3 runs 15 residues. With 1 base removed from V and 6 bases from J, the gap between germline ends came to 15 bases. CDR3 sequence reads: CASSLVGRADPEAFF. The CDR3 DNA reads as TGTGCCAGCAGCTTAGTGGGCAGGGCGGACCCTGAAGCTTTCTTT. The full variable domain, with the rest looked up from reference TRBV7-9 and TRBJ1-1, is DTGVSQNPRHKITKRGQNVTFRCDPISEHNRLYWYRQTLGQGPEFLTYFQNEAQLEKSRLLSDRFSAERPKGSFSTLEIQRTEQGDSAMYLCASSLVGRADPEAFFGQGTRLTVV.

This clonotype has only a few counts. The chain's CDR3 is CASSLNLAGRDEQFF. The CDR3 nucleotides are TGTGCCAGCAGTTTAAATTTAGCGGGGAGGGATGAGCAGTTCTTC. The chain carries TRBV27 and TRBJ2-1; 8 bases map to TRBD2. The trim removed 2 bases at V and 8 bases at J, leaving 8 bases unmatched. Per germline, CDR1 MNHEY and CDR2 SMNVEV (reference sequence). CDR3 length: 15 residues.

The chain joins TRBV6-5 to TRBJ2-3; D may be TRBD1 or TRBD2 (5 bases each). The CDR3 has 15 residues. Germline CDR1 is MNHEY and CDR2 is SVGAGI. V dropped 4 bases and J dropped 2 bases, with 13 bases sitting between them. This chain's CDR3 is CASSSGAYPTDTQYF. The CDR3, as DNA: TGTGCCAGCAGTTCCGGGGCCTACCCCACAGATACGCAGTATTTT.

There are many counts of this clonotype. This chain links TRBV19 with TRBJ1-5; 9 bases align to TRBD1. Trimming removed 0 bases from V and 0 bases from J; junction bases left unmatched: 21. Germline CDR1 reads LNHDA; CDR2 reads SQIVND (reference sequence). The CDR3 runs to 23 residues. The CDR3 sequence: CASSIDSLDLGQGGDHSNQPQHF. The DNA for the CDR3 is TGTGCCAGTAGTATAGATAGCCTAGACCTGGGACAGGGTGGGGATCATAGCAATCAGCCCCAGCATTTT. The full variable domain, its missing parts supplied by reference TRBV19 and TRBJ1-5, is DGGITQSPKYLFRKEGQNVTLSCEQNLNHDAMYWYRQDPGQGLRLIYYSQIVNDFQKGDIAEGYSVSREKKESFPLTVTSAQKNPTAFYLCASSIDSLDLGQGGDHSNQPQHFGDGTRLSIL.

The chain joins TRBV6-5 to TRBJ2-4; possible D gene TRBD2, 7 bases. V shed 6 bases and J shed 16 bases, with 28 bases lying between them. The CDR3 sequence is 15 residues long. Germline values: CDR1 MNHEY, CDR2 SVGAGI. CDR3 residues: CASRTGGGSARKDYF. Here the CDR3 DNA reads TGTGCCAGCAGAACTGGGGGGGGCTCAGCACGAAAAGACTACTTC.

The count of this clonotype is one. The chain links TRBV13 to TRBJ2-3, with TRBD2 as a possible D gene (5 bases). V gave up 0 bases and J gave up 8 bases, with 9 bases separating them. Germline V gene sequence: CDR1 PRHDT, CDR2 FYEKMQ (reference sequence). The CDR3 contains 13 residues. The CDR3: CASSLGTRGTQYF. The CDR3 DNA reads as TGTGCCAGCAGCTTAGGGACCCGGGGTACGCAGTATTTT. The full variable domain, completed using reference TRBV13 and TRBJ2-3, is AAGVIQSPRHLIKEKRETATLKCYPIPRHDTVYWYQQGPGQDPQFLISFYEKMQSDKGSIPDRFSAQQFSDYHSELNMSSLELGDSALYFCASSLGTRGTQYFGPGTRLTVL.

This clonotype was detected many times. The chain is built from TRBV4-1 and TRBJ2-3; 8 bases map to TRBD2. In germline, CDR1 is MGHRA, CDR2 YSYEKL. J was trimmed by 0 bases and V by 0 bases; bases with no gene match: 2. The length of the CDR3 is 16 residues. DNA of the CDR3: TGCGCCAGCAGCCAAGAAAGCGGGGGTAGCACAGATACGCAGTATTTT. Its translation: CASSQESGGSTDTQYF.

This clonotype was picked up a small number of times. This chain uses TRBV20-1 with TRBJ2-1; 9 bases align to TRBD2. The CDR3 has 13 amino acids. After removal of 4 bases from V and 2 bases from J, the junction contained 0 bases not matched to a gene. Germline V gene sequence: CDR1 DFQATT, CDR2 SNEGSKA (reference sequence). In DNA form, the CDR3 reads TGCAGTGCTAAGCGGGGGGCCTACAATGAGCAGTTCTTC. This translates into CSAKRGAYNEQFF.

This clonotype was seen more than once but under ten times. This chain uses TRBV11-3 with TRBJ1-2, with TRBD1 matching over 9 bases. Germline CDR1 and CDR2: SGHNT and YENEEA. This CDR3 has 16 amino acids. Germline trimming cut 5 bases from V and 3 bases from J; bases unmatched to any gene: 10. The CDR3 sequence: CASSHKRTGDYYGYTF. For the CDR3, the DNA is TGTGCCAGCAGCCACAAGAGGACAGGGGACTACTATGGCTACACCTTC.

This clonotype showed up just a few times. The V and J genes are TRBV20-1 and TRBJ1-5, with D perhaps matching TRBD1 (5 bases). From germline, CDR1 is DFQATT and CDR2 SNEGSKA (reference sequence). The CDR3 totals 15 residues. V was cut by 6 bases and J by 0 bases, with 15 bases left in between. The CDR3 protein is CSARPGPNSNQPQHF. The CDR3 region has the DNA TGCAGTGCGCGTCCGGGGCCTAATAGCAATCAGCCCCAGCATTTT.

This clonotype was found a few times. The chain carries TRBV7-6 and TRBJ2-1, with D unresolved. This CDR3 is built from 13 residues. With 7 bases removed from V and 7 bases from J, the gap between germline ends came to 14 bases. Per germline, CDR1 SGHVS and CDR2 FNYEAQ. CDR3 region: CASKGLVTNEQFF. The CDR3 bases are TGTGCCAGCAAGGGTTTGGTAACTAATGAGCAGTTCTTC.

V is TRBV6-1 and J is TRBJ2-1; 15 bases agree with TRBD2. Germline V gives CDR1 MNHNS, CDR2 SASEGT. CDR3 size: 19 residues. After removal of 6 bases from V and 0 bases from J, the junction contained 9 bases not matched to a gene. CDR3 in DNA: TGTGCCAGCAGCGTGCGGGGGACTAGCGGGGGGAGCTCCTACAATGAGCAGTTCTTC. This sequence encodes CASSVRGTSGGSSYNEQFF.

In DNA, the CDR3 is TGTGCCAGTAGCGAACAGGGGGTGTGGGGGGCCAACGTCCTGACTTTC. Its protein is CASSEQGVWGANVLTF. The genes are TRBV19 and TRBJ2-6, with 8 bases identical to TRBD1. This CDR3 has 16 residues. The germline CDR1 and CDR2 sequences are LNHDA and SQIVND (reference sequence). The trim removed 6 bases at V and 4 bases at J, leaving 8 bases unmatched.

This clonotype occurred many times. The chain uses TRBV7-2 and TRBJ1-1; 8 positions agree with TRBD1. Losses at the gene ends were 4 bases for V and 4 bases for J; bases not matched to a gene: 5. There are 14 residues in the CDR3. Germline assignment: CDR1 SGHTA and CDR2 FQGNSA. DNA of the CDR3: TGTGCCAGCAGCTCCATCGACAGGGGCACTGAAGCTTTCTTT. Protein: CASSSIDRGTEAFF. The complete variable domain, with remaining parts taken from reference TRBV7-2 and TRBJ1-1, reads GAGVSQSPSNKVTEKGKDVELRCDPISGHTALYWYRQSLGQGLEFLIYFQGNSAPDKSGLPSDRFSAERTGGSVSTLTIQRTQQEDSAVYLCASSSIDRGTEAFFGQGTRLTVV.

This clonotype has just a few counts. CDR3 sequence (DNA): TGTGCCAGTTTGGCAGGCACTGAAGCTTTCTTT. Amino acid sequence: CASLAGTEAFF. This chain uses TRBV19 with TRBJ1-1; D gene unclear. This CDR3 spans 11 amino acids. CDR1 LNHDA and CDR2 SQIVND come from the germline V gene (reference sequence). Trimming took 8 bases from V and 4 from J, leaving 8 bases between them.

V gene TRBV7-9 combines with J gene TRBJ2-5; D is tentatively TRBD1 or TRBD2 (5 bases each). The CDR3 is 15 residues long. V lost 5 bases and J lost 2, with 15 bases in between. CDR1 is SEHNR and CDR2 is FQNEAQ in the germline V gene (reference sequence). CDR3 DNA: TGTGCCAGCAGCAAACCCGGGACCGAACAAGAGACCCAGTACTTC. Encoded protein: CASSKPGTEQETQYF.

This clonotype came up a few times. The rearrangement joins TRBV2 to TRBJ1-1; tentatively, D is TRBD1 (5 bases). The CDR3 consists of 15 residues. V lost 7 bases and J 8 bases, leaving 23 bases between the germline ends. In germline, CDR1 is SNHLY, CDR2 FYNNEI. The CDR3 is CASIRRGGGGVEAFF. The CDR3 DNA is TGTGCCAGCATTCGCCGGGGCGGCGGTGGGGTAGAAGCTTTCTTT.

This clonotype has ten or more counts. The V call is TRBV4-1, the J call TRBJ1-1; D is uncertain. The V end was cut by 4 bases, the J end by 3 bases, with 15 bases between. Germline values: CDR1 MGHRA, CDR2 YSYEKL. The CDR3 is 15 amino acids. Here the CDR3 reads CASSPPPWRDTEAFF. CDR3 nucleotides: TGCGCCAGCAGCCCACCTCCGTGGCGTGACACTGAAGCTTTCTTT.

This clonotype appeared many times. The chain combines TRBV7-9 with TRBJ1-2; tentative D call: TRBD1 (6 bases). V lost 5 bases, J lost 8 bases, and 18 bases lay in between. CDR3 length: 14 amino acids. The germline gives CDR1 SEHNR, CDR2 FQNEAQ (reference sequence). The CDR3 DNA sequence: TGTGCCAGCAGCCTAGGGGAGGCAGGGGAAGGCTACACCTTC. Protein product: CASSLGEAGEGYTF.

This clonotype was observed many times. The germline gene is not matched at one end of the junction; a read error may be the cause. The chain couples TRBV6-1 to TRBJ1-3; 8 nucleotides align to TRBD1. The germline V gene has CDR1 MNHNS and CDR2 SASEGT. The CDR3 length is 17 residues. As DNA, the CDR3 is TGTGCCAGCAGCGAAGCCCCAGGGGGCGCCTCTGGAAACACCATATATTTT. It yields the protein CASSEAPGGASGNTIYF.